This record looks at one T cell receptor (beta chain) sequence and its context. This entry is derived from a study of blood T cell repertoires in COVID-19. On the study more broadly: COVID-19 samples, acute and convalescent, were from the United States, Italy and Spain. Sources were T cells, B-cell-depleted T cells, or PBMCs; the material itself was cDNA or gDNA.

In assigning cohorts, the study relied on participant-reported clinical history. In the authors' methods: Scientists estimated how many nucleated cells there were by amplifying reference gene primers. Only in-frame clones appear in the TCRdb table, and some are missing; sequencing was by immunoSEQ multiplex PCR. V, J and clone size reflect that table, while D and trimming were determined from the DNA. The sample shows roughly 180,000 clones, under 90% of them seen only once. The CDR3 is 16 amino acids. The V end was cut by 3 bases, the J end by 1 base, with 13 bases between. In germline, CDR1 is DFQATT, CDR2 SNEGSKA (reference sequence).

This TCR came from a man in his 60s who had recovered from COVID-19. Sequenced sample: PBMCs or T cells enriched from blood (not recorded which). The J gene is TRBJ2-6, the V gene TRBV20-1; D possibly corresponds to TRBD1 (5 bases). The CDR3 DNA is TGCAGTGCTAGTAGCTCTAGGGGTTCTGGGGCCAACGTCCTGACTTTC. It codes for CSASSSRGSGANVLTF.